These 30 T cell receptor beta chains came from one sample sequenced in a study of cytomegalovirus exposure and HLA in healthy donors. PCR employed 60 Vbeta and 13 Jbeta primers. TCRdb's copy holds only in-frame clones and misses some; the assay was immunoSEQ multiplex PCR. The table for this sample gives just over 150,000 clones. The specimen sequenced was PBMCs. Receptor source: a woman aged 55-75 years in good health and CMV-seronegative.

The V and J genes are TRBV27 and TRBJ2-7; 11 bases are a match to TRBD2. The germline V gene encodes CDR1 MNHEY and CDR2 SMNVEV (reference sequence). The V gene end was trimmed by 8 bases and the J gene end by 9 bases; junction bases not matched to a gene: 12. The length of the CDR3 is 14 residues. Here the CDR3 reads CASCPTSGNSRQYF. CDR3 nucleotides: TGTGCCAGCTGCCCGACTAGCGGGAACTCGAGGCAGTACTTC.

The chain couples TRBV6-5 to TRBJ2-2; D unresolved. The CDR3 is 12 residues long. The germline V and J ends were trimmed by 2 bases and 7 bases, with 5 bases remaining between them. CDR1 and CDR2 (germline): MNHEY, SVGAGI. The CDR3 nucleotides read TGTGCCAGCAGTTACCTAGGCGGGGAGCTGTTTTTT. Its translation is CASSYLGGELFF.

The rearrangement joins TRBV19 to TRBJ2-2, with 10 bases fitting TRBD1. The CDR3 sequence is 14 residues long. V lost 7 bases and J lost 5; bases outside the gene matches: 4. CDR1 LNHDA and CDR2 SQIVND come from the germline V gene (reference sequence). The CDR3 bases are TGTGCCAGTATTGACAGGGGGCGGACCGGGGAGCTGTTTTTT. Encoded protein: CASIDRGRTGELFF.

The chain uses TRBV7-6 and TRBJ1-3; a weak D match, TRBD1 (5 bases). Germline CDR1 is SGHVS and CDR2 is FNYEAQ. CDR3 size: 15 residues. V was shortened by 3 bases and J by 0 bases, with 9 bases between the two germline ends. The CDR3 sequence: CASSLAGNSGNTIYF. In DNA, the CDR3 is TGTGCCAGCAGCTTGGCAGGGAACTCTGGAAACACCATATATTTT.

The CDR3 DNA reads as TGTGCCAGCAGTGAAACCCCCAGGCTGGACACTGAAGCTTTCTTT. Translation gives CASSETPRLDTEAFF. V and J are TRBV6-1 and TRBJ1-1; D not certain. CDR1 and CDR2 from the germline V gene are MNHNS and SASEGT. The CDR3 is made up of 15 amino acids. The germline V and J ends were trimmed by 2 bases and 3 bases, with 13 bases remaining between them.

This sequence joins TRBV27 and TRBJ2-2; maybe TRBD2 (5 bases). The CDR3 totals 17 residues. Germline V gene sequence: CDR1 MNHEY, CDR2 SMNVEV (reference sequence). V shed 2 bases and J shed 3 bases, with 16 bases lying between them. The CDR3: CASSLPPGSEHTGELFF. The CDR3 DNA is TGTGCCAGCAGTTTACCCCCGGGATCAGAACACACCGGGGAGCTGTTTTTT.

V usage is TRBV29-1 and J usage is TRBJ2-1, with TRBD2 matching 7 bases. J was trimmed by 8 bases and V by 6 bases; bases with no gene match: 10. Germline CDR1 SQVTM, CDR2 ANQGSEA. CDR3 size: 13 residues. The CDR3 region is CSVRESGTDEQFF. The CDR3 DNA reads TGCAGCGTCCGGGAAAGCGGGACTGATGAGCAGTTCTTC.

The rearrangement links TRBV20-1 to TRBJ1-1; D is undetermined. Germline lookup yields CDR1 DFQATT and CDR2 SNEGSKA (reference sequence). The V end was cut by 7 bases, the J end by 6 bases, with 9 bases between. The CDR3 is 10 residues long. This CDR3 reads CSVTTSEAFF. The DNA for the CDR3 is TGCAGTGTGACGACATCTGAAGCTTTCTTT.

The chain couples TRBV9 to TRBJ1-2; possibly TRBD1 for D (5 bases). Deletions cut 0 bases from V and 3 bases from J, with 12 bases between. The V gene's germline CDR1 is SGDLS and CDR2 YYNGEE. The CDR3 spans 15 residues. The CDR3 protein is CASSVEAGQYYGYTF. The CDR3 DNA reads TGTGCCAGCAGCGTAGAGGCAGGGCAATACTATGGCTACACCTTC.

J is TRBJ1-1 and V is TRBV5-1, with D uncertain. The CDR3 is made up of 18 amino acids. Per germline, CDR1 SGHRS and CDR2 YFSETQ. V was clipped by 3 bases and J by 0 bases, with 21 bases between them. The DNA for the CDR3 is TGCGCCAGCAGCTCCCCATGGTACGCCGGTCTTATGAACACTGAAGCTTTCTTT. Translating gives CASSSPWYAGLMNTEAFF.

The genes are TRBV7-8 and TRBJ1-4; possible D gene TRBD1, 5 bases. The CDR3 totals 15 residues. V was trimmed by 7 bases and J by 8 bases, leaving 20 bases between them. Germline values: CDR1 SGHVS, CDR2 FQNEAQ. The CDR3 DNA is TGTGCCAGCACCGACGCGGGGGTAGTAGGGGAAAAACTGTTTTTT. Amino acid sequence: CASTDAGVVGEKLFF.

The V gene is TRBV10-3, the J gene TRBJ1-3; no clear D gene. Germline values: CDR1 ENHRY, CDR2 SYGVKD. V gave up 0 bases and J gave up 0 bases, with 9 bases separating them. The CDR3 consists of 16 residues. The CDR3 DNA sequence: TGTGCCATCAGTGAGTCGGCGGCAAGCTCTGGAAACACCATATATTTT. This gives the protein CAISESAASSGNTIYF.

The CDR3 region has the DNA TGCGCCAGCAGTCCGGACAGGGCCTATGGCTACACCTTC. Residues: CASSPDRAYGYTF. This chain links TRBV5-1 with TRBJ1-2; 8 nucleotides line up with TRBD1. The CDR3 sequence is 13 residues long. Germline lookup yields CDR1 SGHRS and CDR2 YFSETQ. V shed 5 bases, J shed 4 bases, and the junction held 4 bases outside the gene matches.

The chain links TRBV5-6 to TRBJ1-6; 8 bases line up with TRBD1. Losses at the gene ends were 4 bases for V and 6 bases for J; bases not matched to a gene: 6. Germline V gene sequence: CDR1 SGHDT, CDR2 YYEEEE. The CDR3 has 15 residues. The CDR3 reads CASSTYRGSNSPLHF. The CDR3 DNA reads TGTGCCAGCAGCACTTACAGGGGGTCTAATTCACCCCTCCACTTT.

V and J are TRBV6-5 and TRBJ2-7; 8 nucleotides agree with TRBD1. The length of the CDR3 is 15 residues. Germline assignment: CDR1 MNHEY and CDR2 SVGAGI. V trimming: 6 bases; J trimming: 6 bases; junction bases outside the gene matches: 13. The chain's CDR3 is CASSLTGALRAEQYF. CDR3 coding DNA: TGTGCCAGCAGCCTGACAGGGGCCCTCCGCGCCGAGCAGTACTTC.

V and J are TRBV2 and TRBJ1-6, with 7 bases identical to TRBD1. V shed 6 bases, J shed 15 bases, and the junction held 11 bases outside the gene matches. Per the germline V gene, CDR1 is SNHLY and CDR2 is FYNNEI. This CDR3 contains 13 residues. The CDR3 coding sequence is TGTGCCAGCAGGTGGGACAGAATTCAGTTCCTCCACTTT. This gives the protein CASRWDRIQFLHF. Full variable domain (outside the CDR3, taken from reference TRBV2 and TRBJ1-6): EPEVTQTPSHQVTQMGQEVILRCVPISNHLYFYWYRQILGQKVEFLVSFYNNEISEKSEIFDDQFSVERPDGSNFTLKIRSTKLEDSAMYFCASRWDRIQFLHFGNGTRLTVT.

This chain joins TRBV7-3 and TRBJ2-1; D possibly corresponds to TRBD2 (6 bases). The CDR3 consists of 15 residues. Trimming shortened V by 2 bases and J by 7 bases, and 15 bases separated the two germline ends. CDR1 SGHTA and CDR2 FQGTGA come from the germline V gene. DNA for the CDR3: TGTGCCAGCAGCTTATACCGGGACGGAGGGAATGAGCAGTTCTTC. Its protein is CASSLYRDGGNEQFF. Full variable domain (remainder filled in from reference TRBV7-3 and TRBJ2-1): GAGVSQTPSNKVTEKGKYVELRCDPISGHTALYWYRQSLGQGPEFLIYFQGTGAADDSGLPNDRFFAVRPEGSVSTLKIQRTERGDSAVYLCASSLYRDGGNEQFFGPGTRLTVL.

V is TRBV14 and J is TRBJ2-6, with D possibly TRBD2 on 5 matching bases. CDR3 length: 16 residues. Trimming stripped 2 bases from V and 2 bases from J, with 10 bases between. Germline CDR1 SGHDN, CDR2 FVKESK. As DNA, the CDR3 is TGTGCCAGCAGCCAATTCCCGGGAACTGGGGCCAACGTCCTGACTTTC. Protein product: CASSQFPGTGANVLTF.

V gene TRBV7-2 combines with J gene TRBJ2-7; 12 bases are a match to TRBD2. Trimming cost V 6 bases and J 5 bases; bases outside gene matches: 8. Germline V CDR1 and CDR2: SGHTA, FQGNSA. This CDR3 is built from 15 residues. This CDR3 reads CASSIGLAGYNEQYF. CDR3 DNA sequence: TGTGCCAGCAGTATCGGACTAGCGGGGTATAACGAGCAGTACTTC.

This chain uses TRBV4-2 with TRBJ1-5; D is unresolved. Trimming cost V 4 bases and J 3 bases, with 13 bases left between them. This CDR3 spans 15 amino acids. CDR1 and CDR2 (germline): LGHNA, YNFKEQ. The CDR3 here is CASSRRGGYNQPQHF. Written as DNA, the CDR3 is TGTGCCAGCAGCCGTCGCGGCGGCTACAATCAGCCCCAGCATTTT.

On this clone: This CDR3 is also generated by other DNA sequences in the sample. The chain couples TRBV18 to TRBJ1-5; D ambiguous. This CDR3 region has 15 residues. Germline V gene data show CDR1 as KGHSH and CDR2 as LQKENI. The V end was cut by 1 base, the J end by 2 bases, with 9 bases between. DNA for the CDR3: TGTGCCAGCTCACCACTTCCCGGGGGCAATCAGCCCCAGCATTTT. This codes for CASSPLPGGNQPQHF. Drawing the rest from reference TRBV18 and TRBJ1-5, the complete variable domain is NAGVMQNPRHLVRRRGQEARLRCSPMKGHSHVYWYRQLPEEGLKFMVYLQKENIIDESGMPKERFSAEFPKEGPSILRIQQVVRGDSAAYFCASSPLPGGNQPQHFGDGTRLSIL.

This chain connects TRBV14 to TRBJ2-7; possibly TRBD1 for D (6 bases). CDR1 is SGHDN, CDR2 FVKESK, per germline. The CDR3 is made up of 14 amino acids. V lost 1 base and J lost 0, with 7 bases in between. The DNA of the CDR3 is TGTGCCAGCAGCCAAGTACAGGGCTCCTACGAGCAGTACTTC. It specifies CASSQVQGSYEQYF.

The rearrangement links TRBV19 to TRBJ1-5; 8 nucleotides line up with TRBD1. The CDR3 loop spans 15 amino acids. Germline assignment: CDR1 LNHDA and CDR2 SQIVND (reference sequence). The trim removed 3 bases at V and 2 bases at J, leaving 3 bases unmatched. CDR3 sequence reads: CASSIKGQGNQPQHF. Here the CDR3 DNA reads TGTGCCAGTAGTATCAAGGGACAGGGCAATCAGCCCCAGCATTTT.

V and J are TRBV2 and TRBJ1-4, with TRBD1 as a possible D gene (5 bases). V dropped 5 bases and J dropped 0 bases, with 16 bases sitting between them. CDR3 length: 17 amino acids. Germline V CDR1 and CDR2: SNHLY, FYNNEI. The CDR3 DNA is TGTGCCAGCAGTCGACGGGGGAATTGGGCAACTAATGAAAAACTGTTTTTT. It is translated as CASSRRGNWATNEKLFF.

The chain combines TRBV5-1 with TRBJ2-1; TRBD1 aligns across 8 bases. This CDR3 contains 18 residues. The V gene's germline CDR1 is SGHRS and CDR2 YFSETQ. The ends lost 7 bases at V and 8 bases at J; junction bases unmatched: 23. DNA of the CDR3: TGCGCCAGCTCGCGAGGACAGGGTTTTTTTCTGTCGGCGGATGAGCAGTTCTTC. It is translated as CASSRGQGFFLSADEQFF.

The J gene is TRBJ1-1, the V gene TRBV6-5; the D gene is possibly TRBD1 (5 bases). The germline V gene encodes CDR1 MNHEY and CDR2 SVGAGI. The V and J ends lost 0 bases and 10 bases respectively, with 12 bases between them. The CDR3 is 13 residues long. The CDR3, as DNA: TGTGCCAGCAGTTACTCGGGGGGATTCGGAGCTTTCTTT. This codes for CASSYSGGFGAFF.

The CDR3 DNA sequence: TGCAGCGTTGACAGCGAGGGGACCCAGTACTTC. It is translated as CSVDSEGTQYF. The genes are TRBV29-1 and TRBJ2-5; D possibly corresponds to TRBD2 (5 bases). Germline loops: CDR1 SQVTM, CDR2 ANQGSEA. The V end was cut by 3 bases, the J end by 7 bases, with 9 bases between. This CDR3 has 11 amino acids.

V is TRBV5-6 and J is TRBJ1-1, with D uncertain. CDR3 length equals 14 residues. V lost 4 bases and J 1 base, leaving 11 bases between the germline ends. CDR1 is SGHDT, CDR2 YYEEEE, per germline. CDR3 loop: CASSARGRNTEAFF. The CDR3 region has the DNA TGTGCCAGCAGCGCCCGAGGGAGGAACACTGAAGCTTTCTTT.

This chain joins TRBV6-5 and TRBJ2-5; a possible D gene is TRBD2 (5 bases). Per the germline V gene, CDR1 is MNHEY and CDR2 is SVGAGI. Trimming pared 3 bases from V and 0 bases from J, leaving 8 bases between. The CDR3 contains 14 residues. For the CDR3, the DNA is TGTGCCAGCAGTTATACGGGGAACCAAGAGACCCAGTACTTC. As protein: CASSYTGNQETQYF.

The V and J genes are TRBV2 and TRBJ2-5; D unresolved. The V gene lost 6 bases and the J gene lost 5 bases, with 13 bases spanning the gap. The length of the CDR3 is 13 residues. The V gene's germline CDR1 is SNHLY and CDR2 FYNNEI. CDR3 bases: TGTGCCAGCAGGTCGTTGAGTCTGGAGACCCAGTACTTC. Its translation is CASRSLSLETQYF.